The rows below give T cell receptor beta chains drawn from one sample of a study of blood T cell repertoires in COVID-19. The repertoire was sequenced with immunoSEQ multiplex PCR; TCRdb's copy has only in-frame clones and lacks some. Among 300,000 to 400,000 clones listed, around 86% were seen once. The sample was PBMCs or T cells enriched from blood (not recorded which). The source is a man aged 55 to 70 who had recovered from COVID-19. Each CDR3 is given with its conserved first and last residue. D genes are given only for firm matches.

CDR3: CASSWDWTSGGQETQYF
D: TRBD2
V: TRBV7-2
J: TRBJ2-5

CDR3: CASSEVGRNYGYTF
D: -
V: TRBV2
J: TRBJ1-2

CDR3: CASSLPFINEQFF
D: -
V: TRBV28
J: TRBJ2-1

CDR3: CASLRTGAYEQYF
D: -
V: TRBV7-9
J: TRBJ2-7

CDR3: CASSPRAPYNEQFF
D: -
V: TRBV3-1/TRBV3-2
J: TRBJ2-1

CDR3: CASSKPGQDQQPQHF
D: -
V: TRBV21-1
J: TRBJ1-5

CDR3: CASSIDRGLNQPQHF
D: TRBD1
V: TRBV19
J: TRBJ1-5

CDR3: CASSIAGLLNTEAFF
D: -
V: TRBV19
J: TRBJ1-1

CDR3: CASSPNRANTEAFF
D: -
V: TRBV7-9
J: TRBJ1-1

CDR3: CASSLGTSSSYEQYF
D: TRBD2
V: TRBV5-4
J: TRBJ2-7

CDR3: CASSPIVNTEAFF
D: -
V: TRBV18
J: TRBJ1-1

CDR3: CASSLGLTQETQYF
D: -
V: TRBV7-7
J: TRBJ2-5

CDR3: CASSSRQREAFF
D: -
V: TRBV19
J: TRBJ1-1

CDR3: CASSLWGTGDRIGGYTF
D: TRBD1
V: TRBV28
J: TRBJ1-2

CDR3: CASSPKQGAGNQPQHF
D: TRBD1
V: TRBV18
J: TRBJ1-5

CDR3: CASSYSTGHTGELFF
D: TRBD1
V: TRBV6-6
J: TRBJ2-2

CDR3: CASSLSGRYEQYF
D: TRBD2
V: TRBV11-2
J: TRBJ2-7

CDR3: CASSLVAGGSSYEQYF
D: TRBD2
V: TRBV7-2
J: TRBJ2-7

CDR3: CASSEAEASRHF
D: -
V: TRBV6-1
J: TRBJ2-7

CDR3: CASSDRNNSPLHF
D: -
V: TRBV9
J: TRBJ1-6

CDR3: CASSRTGGNEKLFF
D: TRBD1
V: TRBV28
J: TRBJ1-4

CDR3: CASSPRSSGTTDTQYF
D: TRBD2
V: TRBV5-1
J: TRBJ2-3

CDR3: CATRGQGINQPQHF
D: TRBD1
V: TRBV24-1
J: TRBJ1-5

CDR3: CASSQASGTDTQYF
D: TRBD2
V: TRBV3-1/TRBV3-2
J: TRBJ2-3

CDR3: CAWGRDRGPLAQPQHF
D: TRBD1
V: TRBV30
J: TRBJ1-5

CDR3: CASSPRLAVSYEQYF
D: TRBD2
V: TRBV6-2/TRBV6-3
J: TRBJ2-7

CDR3: CAWRGEGYTEAFF
D: -
V: TRBV30
J: TRBJ1-1

CDR3: CASSLVGTGELFF
D: TRBD1
V: TRBV5-4
J: TRBJ1-4

CDR3: CASYWGTPSSGNTIYF
D: -
V: TRBV18
J: TRBJ1-3

CDR3: CASSPFSRDSYGYTF
D: TRBD1
V: TRBV28
J: TRBJ1-2

CDR3: CASSPLGSYNEQFF
D: -
V: TRBV9
J: TRBJ2-1

CDR3: CASSESGQDNEKLFF
D: TRBD1
V: TRBV10-1
J: TRBJ1-4

CDR3: CASSRTGSSTDTQYF
D: -
V: TRBV5-4
J: TRBJ2-3

CDR3: CASSLGAQGARTEAFF
D: TRBD1
V: TRBV28
J: TRBJ1-1